The next 6 T cell receptor beta chains were all read from a single sample in a study of T cell repertoires in cytomegalovirus infection. Each CDR3 protein gets one entry after TCRdb re-called the reads with MiXCR. The sample has 560,000 or so distinct CDR3 sequences; 16% are singletons. The material sequenced was CD8+ T cells from PBMCs. These receptors came from a human donor in good health (CMV status not recorded). Some clones in this sample may be carry-over from other donors' samples.

This clonotype came up many times. This sequence joins TRBV12-3 or TRBV12-4 and TRBJ1-3; D not certain. Trimming removed 6 bases at V and 10 bases at J, with 10 bases between. CDR3 length equals 11 residues. The CDR3 loop reads CASSSIKTIYF. The DNA of the CDR3 is TGTGCCAGCAGCTCGATCAAGACCATATATTTT.

This clonotype was detected only a few times. The chain uses TRBV15 and TRBJ2-1; TRBD2 matches 10 bases. The V and J ends lost 3 bases and 3 bases, in that order; junction bases with no gene match: 5. Looked up from germline, CDR1 is LNHNV and CDR2 is YYDKDF (reference sequence). The CDR3 covers 16 residues. The CDR3 DNA is TGTGCCACCAGCAGGGGTAGCGGGGGGATCTACAATGAGCAGTTCTTC. Its translation: CATSRGSGGIYNEQFF. Full variable domain (rest looked up from reference TRBV15 and TRBJ2-1): DAMVIQNPRYQVTQFGKPVTLSCSQTLNHNVMYWYQQKSSQAPKLLFHYYDKDFNNEADTPDNFQSRRPNTSFCFLDIRSPGLGDTAMYLCATSRGSGGIYNEQFFGPGTRLTVL.

The rearrangement links TRBV12-3 or TRBV12-4 to TRBJ2-2, with D hard to call. The CDR3 covers 14 residues. Trimming shortened V by 2 bases and J by 6 bases, and 10 bases separated the two germline ends. This CDR3 reads CASSLLGVAGELFF. The DNA for the CDR3 is TGTGCCAGCAGTTTACTTGGGGTAGCCGGGGAGCTGTTTTTT.

The chain recombines TRBV2 with TRBJ1-2; TRBD1 aligns across 8 bases. This CDR3 region has 13 residues. Germline V gives CDR1 SNHLY, CDR2 FYNNEI. V was clipped by 8 bases and J by 4 bases; unmatched bases: 6. Here the CDR3 reads CASGGQGIYGYTF. CDR3 DNA sequence: TGTGCCAGCGGAGGACAGGGAATCTATGGCTACACCTTC.

This clonotype was seen at least ten times. The chain uses TRBV6-1 and TRBJ1-6, with no clear D. V shed 0 bases and J shed 9 bases, with 12 bases lying between them. Germline V lookup: CDR1 MNHNS, CDR2 SASEGT. The CDR3 is 15 residues long. For the CDR3, the DNA is TGTGCCAGCAGTGAAGCGGGCCGGAGGCGTTCACCCCTCCACTTT. This translates into CASSEAGRRRSPLHF.

The V call is TRBV5-5, the J call TRBJ2-1; D gene uncertain. The CDR3 extends over 12 amino acids. The V gene's germline CDR1 is SGHKS and CDR2 YYEKEE (reference sequence). Trimming cost V 3 bases and J 8 bases, with 9 bases left between them. The CDR3 DNA sequence: TGTGCCAGCAGCTCGATGGGCGATGAGCAGTTCTTC. Translated, it gives CASSSMGDEQFF.